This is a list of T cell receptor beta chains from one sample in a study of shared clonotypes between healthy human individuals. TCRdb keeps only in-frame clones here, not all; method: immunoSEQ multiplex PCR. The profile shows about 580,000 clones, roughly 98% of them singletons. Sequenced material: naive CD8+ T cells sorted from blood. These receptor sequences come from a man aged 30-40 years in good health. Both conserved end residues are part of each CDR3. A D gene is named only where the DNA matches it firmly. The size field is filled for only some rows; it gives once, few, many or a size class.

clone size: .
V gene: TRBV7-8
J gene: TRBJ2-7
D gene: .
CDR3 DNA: TGTGCCAGCAGCCCCTCGTGGGGGCCAGCCTACGAGCAGTACTTC
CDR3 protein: CASSPSWGPAYEQYF

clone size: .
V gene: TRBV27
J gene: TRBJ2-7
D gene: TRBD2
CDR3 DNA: TGTGCCAGCAGTTTGCAGCGGGGGTACGAGCAGTACTTC
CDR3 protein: CASSLQRGYEQYF

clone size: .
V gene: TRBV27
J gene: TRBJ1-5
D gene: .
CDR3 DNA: TGTGCCAGCAGTTGGGGGAAGCGAGGTCAGCCCCAGCATTTT
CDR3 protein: CASSWGKRGQPQHF

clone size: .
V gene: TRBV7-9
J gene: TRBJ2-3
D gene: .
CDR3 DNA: TGTGCCAGCAGATCGACAGGATCCGGGACGTTAACCCCAGATACGCAGTATTTT
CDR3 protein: CASRSTGSGTLTPDTQYF

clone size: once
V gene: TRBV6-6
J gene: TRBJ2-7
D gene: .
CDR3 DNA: TGTGCCACCCTAGGGGTGGGCTACGAGCAGTACTTC
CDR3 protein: CATLGVGYEQYF

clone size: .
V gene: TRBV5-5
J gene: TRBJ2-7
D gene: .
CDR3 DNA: TGTGCCAGCAGCTTGACGGATACAAGTTACGAGCAGTACTTC
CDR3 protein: CASSLTDTSYEQYF

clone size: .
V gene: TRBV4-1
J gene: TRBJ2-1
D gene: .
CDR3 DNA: TGCGCCAGCACAGGGAGTTTCAACAATGAGCAGTTCTTC
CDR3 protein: CASTGSFNNEQFF

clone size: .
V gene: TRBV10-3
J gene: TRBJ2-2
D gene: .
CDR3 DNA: TGTGCCATCAGTGGGGGGCTAGAGAACACCGGGGAGCTGTTTTTT
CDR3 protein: CAISGGLENTGELFF

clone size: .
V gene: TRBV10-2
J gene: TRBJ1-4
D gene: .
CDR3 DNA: TGCGCCAGCGCCCGGGGGGGCAATGAAAAACTGTTTTTT
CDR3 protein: CASARGGNEKLFF

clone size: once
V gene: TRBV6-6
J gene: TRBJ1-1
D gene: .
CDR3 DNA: TGTGCCAGCAGCTTTGGACAGAACACTGAAGCTTTCTTT
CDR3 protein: CASSFGQNTEAFF

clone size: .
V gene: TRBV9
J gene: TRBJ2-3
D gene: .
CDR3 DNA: TGTGCCAGCAGCGATCCTATTCGCACAGATACGCAGTATTTT
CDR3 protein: CASSDPIRTDTQYF

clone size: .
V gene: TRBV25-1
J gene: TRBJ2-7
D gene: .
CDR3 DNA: TGTGCCAGCAGTGACAGATACTCCTACGAGCAGTACTTC
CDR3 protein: CASSDRYSYEQYF

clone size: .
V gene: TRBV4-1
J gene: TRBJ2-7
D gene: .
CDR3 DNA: TGCGCCAGCAGCCAAGTGAAAGGGGGGGGATACGAGCAGTACTTC
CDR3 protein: CASSQVKGGGYEQYF

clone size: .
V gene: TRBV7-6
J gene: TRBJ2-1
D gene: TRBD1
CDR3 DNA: TGTGCCAGCAGCTTTAGACAGGGGATAAATGAGCAGTTCTTC
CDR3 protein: CASSFRQGINEQFF

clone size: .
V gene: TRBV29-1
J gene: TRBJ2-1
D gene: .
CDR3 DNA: TGCAGCGTTGAAGATGGTAGCGTCTCCTACAATGAGCAGTTCTTC
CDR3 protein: CSVEDGSVSYNEQFF

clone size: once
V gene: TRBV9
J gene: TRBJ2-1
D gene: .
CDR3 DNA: TGTGCCAGCAGCCCTCGTGGGACTGCGAACAATGAGCAGTTCTTC
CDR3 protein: CASSPRGTANNEQFF